This T cell receptor beta chain stems from a study of cytomegalovirus exposure and HLA in healthy donors. Trimming took 3 bases from V and 3 from J; bases not matched to a gene: 7. Germline CDR1 and CDR2: KGHSH and LQKENI. CDR3 length: 15 amino acids. Overall study results and limits: Later analysis identified about 18,000 TCR beta sequences associated with HLA alleles, using a false discovery rate threshold of 0.05. According to an earlier analysis, most TCR beta V segments yielded productive rearrangements about 87% or about 30% of the time.

Regarding this clone: Its antigen is unknown.

The PCR contained 60 Vbeta and 13 Jbeta primers. Clones were sequenced by immunoSEQ multiplex PCR, and TCRdb holds only the in-frame ones, with some missing. The sample has roughly 90,000 clones; 70% to 90% are singletons. The chain has TRBV18 and TRBJ2-7, with 8 bases lining up with TRBD2. This receptor was obtained from a young man in good health and CMV-seronegative. Sequencing input: PBMCs. The CDR3 spells CASSPTRGGDYEQYF. In DNA, the CDR3 is TGTGCCAGCTCACCGACCCGGGGGGGAGACTACGAGCAGTACTTC.